Below are 28 T cell receptor beta chains sequenced from a single sample in a study of T-cell reconstitution after alpha-beta-depleted transplantation in children. Unique molecular identifiers were incorporated when the TCRbeta library was constructed. Using its own MiXCR run on the PCR reads, TCRdb lists one record per CDR3 protein. Of about 300,000 distinct CDR3 sequences in the sample, 10% were seen once. The sample here was PBMCs, taken before TCRalphabeta/CD19-depleted stem cell transplant. These TCRs come from a boy younger than two with acute myeloid leukemia, due to receive a stem cell transplant.

In this sample, this clonotype turned up many times. The rearrangement links TRBV24-1 to TRBJ2-2; D is ambiguous. CDR1 KGHDR and CDR2 SFDVKD come from the germline V gene. V lost 5 bases to trimming and J lost 7 bases, with 10 bases between them. The CDR3 length is 13 residues. The CDR3 region is CATSGSARGELFF. The CDR3 nucleotides read TGTGCCACCAGTGGAAGCGCCCGCGGGGAGCTGTTTTTT.

This clonotype was seen repeatedly, ten times or more. The rearrangement links TRBV28 to TRBJ2-1; the D gene is possibly TRBD1 (7 bases). The CDR3 totals 15 residues. V was trimmed by 3 bases and J by 4 bases, leaving 13 bases between them. CDR1 and CDR2 (germline): MDHEN, SYDVKM. The CDR3 nucleotides read TGTGCCAGCAGTTTGGAGGGGGCAAGGTACAATGAGCAGTTCTTC. Translating it yields CASSLEGARYNEQFF.

This clonotype was picked up many times. The CDR3 bases are TGTGCCAGCAGCTTAAGACCCGGGACTAGCGGGGGGCCCCGGGATGAGCAGTTCTTC. This codes for CASSLRPGTSGGPRDEQFF. J is TRBJ2-1 and V is TRBV7-6; 15 bases map to TRBD2. Germline assignment: CDR1 SGHVS and CDR2 FNYEAQ. This CDR3 has 19 residues. V lost 2 bases and J lost 8; bases outside the gene matches: 13.

This clonotype was detected ten times or more. The chain has TRBV9 and TRBJ2-7, with D possibly being TRBD1 or TRBD2 (6 bases each). This CDR3 is 18 amino acids long. Deletions cut 2 bases from V and 0 bases from J, with 21 bases between. Germline-derived CDR1 and CDR2 are SGDLS and YYNGEE. The CDR3 DNA follows: TGTGCCAGCAGCGTGAGATTCGAGGAGGGGACATTCTCCTACGAGCAGTACTTC. Translated: CASSVRFEEGTFSYEQYF.

The J gene is TRBJ2-7, the V gene TRBV5-4, with 11 bases fitting TRBD2. CDR1 and CDR2 (germline): SGHNT, YYREEE (reference sequence). After removal of 4 bases from V and 4 bases from J, the junction contained 7 bases not matched to a gene. The CDR3 sequence is 15 residues long. CDR3 nucleotides: TGTGCCAGCAGCCGGGGACTAGCGGAAAATTACGAGCAGTACTTC. Amino acid sequence: CASSRGLAENYEQYF.

This clonotype has just one count. V is TRBV19 and J is TRBJ1-2; no clear D gene. The germline V and J ends were trimmed by 5 bases and 8 bases, with 21 bases remaining between them. The germline gives CDR1 LNHDA, CDR2 SQIVND (reference sequence). The CDR3 length is 15 residues. The CDR3, as DNA: TGTGCCAGTAGTCCCCAGGATGGGGTCGCCATGGGCTACACCTTC. Protein sequence: CASSPQDGVAMGYTF.

The chain combines TRBV29-1 with TRBJ2-7; TRBD1 aligns across 8 bases. The CDR3 spans 13 residues. Looked up from germline, CDR1 is SQVTM and CDR2 is ANQGSEA. With 7 bases clipped from V and 0 bases from J, the junction kept 5 bases outside the gene matches. The CDR3 coding sequence is TGCAGCGCCACCGGGACAGGCTCCTACGAGCAGTACTTC. It codes for CSATGTGSYEQYF.

The sample holds many counts of this clonotype. J is TRBJ2-7 and V is TRBV9; TRBD2 is a possible D gene (6 bases). This CDR3 is built from 16 residues. With 0 bases removed from V and 0 bases from J, the gap between germline ends came to 13 bases. In germline, CDR1 is SGDLS, CDR2 YYNGEE. As DNA, the CDR3 is TGTGCCAGCAGCGTAGACTTTGCGGGGCCCTCCTACGAGCAGTACTTC. It encodes CASSVDFAGPSYEQYF.

This clonotype was counted many times. The chain uses TRBV7-2 and TRBJ2-2; possibly TRBD2 for D (6 bases). Trimming took 5 bases from V and 5 from J, leaving 15 bases between them. The germline V gene has CDR1 SGHTA and CDR2 FQGNSA. The CDR3 is 15 amino acids. This chain's CDR3 is CASSPRAAGTGELFF. CDR3 nucleotides: TGTGCCAGCAGCCCCCGGGCAGCGGGTACCGGGGAGCTGTTTTTT.

This clonotype was seen ten or more times. The rearrangement uses TRBV6-1 and TRBJ2-2; TRBD2 matches at 14 bases. This CDR3 is 17 amino acids long. With 5 bases clipped from V and 1 base from J, the junction kept 3 bases outside the gene matches. The germline CDR1 and CDR2 sequences are MNHNS and SASEGT. This CDR3 reads CASSRGTSGGNTGELFF. CDR3 DNA sequence: TGTGCCAGCAGTCGAGGGACTAGCGGGGGGAACACCGGGGAGCTGTTTTTT.

The V and J genes are TRBV20-1 and TRBJ1-5; D may be TRBD1 (5 bases). The germline V gene has CDR1 DFQATT and CDR2 SNEGSKA (reference sequence). Trimming pared 6 bases from V and 0 bases from J, leaving 15 bases between. The CDR3 totals 15 residues. The CDR3 DNA sequence: TGCAGTGCACCGGGGCAGGGAACTAGCAATCAGCCCCAGCATTTT. As protein: CSAPGQGTSNQPQHF.

This clonotype was counted at least ten times. This chain connects TRBV20-1 to TRBJ1-5; unclear D gene. Germline CDR1 is DFQATT and CDR2 is SNEGSKA (reference sequence). Deletions cut 1 base from V and 0 bases from J, with 7 bases between. The CDR3 runs 14 residues. The CDR3 DNA is TGCAGTGCTAGAGTCCCATATAGCAATCAGCCCCAGCATTTT. This encodes CSARVPYSNQPQHF.

This clonotype was detected many times. CDR3 residues: CASNRGGNTEAFF. The CDR3 DNA reads as TGCGCCAGCAACCGAGGGGGGAACACTGAAGCTTTCTTT. The chain couples TRBV5-1 to TRBJ1-1, with TRBD1 as a possible D gene (6 bases). The CDR3 is 13 residues long. Germline V gives CDR1 SGHRS, CDR2 YFSETQ. V was trimmed by 6 bases and J by 1 base, leaving 10 bases between them.

In the case of this clonotype: A much larger clone sits a single nucleotide away, making a read error possible. CDR3 coding DNA: TGTGCCAGCAGCGTAGGGCCAAACACTGAAGCTTTCTTT. It encodes CASSVGPNTEAFF. The chain recombines TRBV9 with TRBJ1-1, with D hard to call. The CDR3 length is 13 residues. Germline CDR1 and CDR2: SGDLS and YYNGEE. V was pared by 0 bases and J by 2 bases, with 5 bases between.

The sample holds many counts of this clonotype. The gene calls are TRBV15 and TRBJ1-1; no definite D call. CDR3 size: 12 residues. Trimming shortened V by 0 bases and J by 5 bases, and 4 bases separated the two germline ends. Looked up from germline, CDR1 is LNHNV and CDR2 is YYDKDF (reference sequence). As DNA, the CDR3 is TGTGCCACCAGCAGAGATAATACTGAAGCTTTCTTT. Encoded protein: CATSRDNTEAFF.

V usage is TRBV30 and J usage is TRBJ2-6; the match to TRBD1 covers 7 bases. The V gene end was trimmed by 7 bases and the J gene end by 1 base; junction bases not matched to a gene: 16. Germline V gives CDR1 GTSNPN, CDR2 SVGIG (reference sequence). The CDR3 has 18 amino acids. CDR3 protein: CAFSRTGEVPSGANVLTF. The CDR3 nucleotides read TGTGCCTTCAGTCGTACAGGGGAAGTCCCGTCTGGGGCCAACGTCCTGACTTTC.

This clonotype was counted at least ten times. This chain uses TRBV7-9 with TRBJ2-3, with TRBD2 as a possible D gene (5 bases). The CDR3 consists of 13 residues. CDR1 and CDR2 from the germline V gene are SEHNR and FQNEAQ (reference sequence). Trimming took 5 bases from V and 4 from J, leaving 10 bases between them. The CDR3 sequence is CASSGRVSDTQYF. CDR3 DNA sequence: TGTGCCAGCAGCGGGCGGGTGTCAGATACGCAGTATTTT.

This clonotype was detected many times. This chain links TRBV7-8 with TRBJ2-1; the D gene is possibly TRBD1 (6 bases). The germline CDR1 and CDR2 sequences are SGHVS and FQNEAQ. The CDR3 loop spans 16 amino acids. Trimming shortened V by 5 bases and J by 0 bases, and 14 bases separated the two germline ends. CDR3 bases: TGTGCCAGCAGCCTTTATCAGGGGATCTCCTACAATGAGCAGTTCTTC. This sequence encodes CASSLYQGISYNEQFF.

Many counts were recorded for this clonotype. A much bigger clone sits one base away, suggesting this may be a read error. The genes are TRBV29-1 and TRBJ1-5, with 9 nucleotides matching TRBD1. CDR3 size: 13 residues. The germline V gene encodes CDR1 SQVTM and CDR2 ANQGSEA. The CDR3 sequence: CSVRTGDNQTQHF. For the CDR3, the DNA is TGCAGCGTTCGGACAGGGGACAATCAGACCCAGCATTTT.

This clonotype came up many times. The chain recombines TRBV7-9 with TRBJ2-1; weak D call: TRBD2 (7 bases). From germline, CDR1 is SEHNR and CDR2 FQNEAQ (reference sequence). The CDR3 extends over 13 amino acids. Trimming took off 7 bases at V and 5 bases at J, with 12 bases between the two ends. CDR3 in DNA: TGTGCCAGCACCTGGGAGGGGGACAATGAGCAGTTCTTC. As protein: CASTWEGDNEQFF.

This clonotype has a count of ten or more. The J gene is TRBJ2-7, the V gene TRBV9; either TRBD1 or TRBD2 may supply D (5 bases each). CDR1 is SGDLS, CDR2 YYNGEE, per germline. This CDR3 comprises 15 residues. V gave up 2 bases and J gave up 3 bases, with 15 bases separating them. CDR3: CASSVSVGESYEQYF. Written as DNA, the CDR3 is TGTGCCAGCAGCGTTAGTGTAGGGGAGAGCTACGAGCAGTACTTC.

This clonotype was detected many times. This sequence joins TRBV20-1 and TRBJ1-1; D might be TRBD1 (5 bases). The CDR3 totals 12 residues. V lost 6 bases to trimming and J lost 1 base, with 9 bases between them. CDR1 is DFQATT, CDR2 SNEGSKA, per germline (reference sequence). CDR3 coding DNA: TGCAGTGCCCTGACAGCGAACACTGAAGCTTTCTTT. Residues: CSALTANTEAFF.

This clonotype was recorded at least ten times. V gene TRBV7-3 combines with J gene TRBJ2-2; a weak D match, TRBD1 (5 bases). Trimming cost V 2 bases and J 7 bases, with 14 bases left between them. The CDR3 length is 15 residues. Germline loops: CDR1 SGHTA, CDR2 FQGTGA. The CDR3 here is CASSLSREEVGELFF. CDR3 DNA sequence: TGTGCCAGCAGCTTATCCAGGGAAGAGGTCGGGGAGCTGTTTTTT.

This clonotype was observed at least ten times. The chain links TRBV10-3 to TRBJ2-7; the D gene could be TRBD1 or TRBD2 (5 bases each). In germline, CDR1 is ENHRY, CDR2 SYGVKD. The V end was cut by 4 bases, the J end by 1 base, with 5 bases between. The length of the CDR3 is 12 residues. The CDR3 sequence: CAISGGSYEQYF. The CDR3 DNA reads TGTGCCATCAGTGGGGGGTCCTACGAGCAGTACTTC.

This clonotype was seen just once. The gene calls are TRBV10-3 and TRBJ2-1; no firm D call. The CDR3 loop spans 14 amino acids. The germline V and J ends were trimmed by 6 bases and 4 bases, with 13 bases remaining between them. CDR1 and CDR2 from the germline V gene are ENHRY and SYGVKD. The CDR3 loop is CAIRDRSPYNEQFF. The CDR3 DNA reads TGTGCCATCAGGGACCGGAGCCCATACAATGAGCAGTTCTTC.

About this clonotype itself: A much larger clone lies a single base off, so this may be a read error. The gene calls are TRBV11-2 and TRBJ2-3; 10 bases map to TRBD2. The CDR3 spans 15 residues. Germline loops: CDR1 SGHAT, CDR2 FQNNGV. The ends lost 6 bases at V and 6 bases at J; junction bases unmatched: 9. CDR3 amino acids: CASRLRTSGGDTQYF. The CDR3, as DNA: TGTGCCAGCAGGTTGAGGACTAGCGGAGGGGATACGCAGTATTTT.

As DNA, the CDR3 is TGCAGCGTACAGGGGGCCTACACTGAAGCTTTCTTT. This codes for CSVQGAYTEAFF. The rearrangement links TRBV29-1 to TRBJ1-1, with 9 positions matching TRBD1. CDR1 SQVTM and CDR2 ANQGSEA come from the germline V gene. The CDR3 spans 12 residues. With 6 bases clipped from V and 3 bases from J, the junction kept 2 bases outside the gene matches.

There are many counts of this clonotype. The chain combines TRBV29-1 with TRBJ1-2; D ambiguous. The CDR3 has 14 residues. Trimming left V 4 bases short and J 8 bases short, with 20 bases between. Germline V CDR1 and CDR2: SQVTM, ANQGSEA. The CDR3 DNA reads as TGCAGCGTTGGGGAGGACCTCTACGAAAGGGGCTACACCTTC. It yields the protein CSVGEDLYERGYTF.